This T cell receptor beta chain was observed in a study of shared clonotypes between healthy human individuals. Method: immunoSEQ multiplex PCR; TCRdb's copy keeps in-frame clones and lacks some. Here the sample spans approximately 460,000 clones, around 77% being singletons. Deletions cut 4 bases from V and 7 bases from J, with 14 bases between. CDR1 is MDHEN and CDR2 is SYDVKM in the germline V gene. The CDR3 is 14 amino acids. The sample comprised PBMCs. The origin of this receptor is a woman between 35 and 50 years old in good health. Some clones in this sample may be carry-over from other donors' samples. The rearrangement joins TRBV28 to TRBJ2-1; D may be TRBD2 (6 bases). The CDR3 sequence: CASSSPGGGNEQFF. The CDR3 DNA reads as TGTGCCAGCAGTTCCCCCGGCGGAGGGAATGAGCAGTTCTTC.